Here is one T cell receptor beta chain with its context. Its target is not known. The sample comes from a study of cytomegalovirus exposure and HLA in healthy donors. For the study at large: Out of 398 genotyped donors, 81% belonged to the Caucasian-associated ancestry cluster. Study-level findings and limits: The study labeled fewer than 200 TCR beta chains cytomegalovirus-associated. The classifier reportedly diagnosed cytomegalovirus status with high sensitivity and specificity. Presence/absence analyses assumed roughly uniform sequencing depth across donors.

The PCR contained 60 Vbeta and 13 Jbeta primers. Assay: immunoSEQ multiplex PCR; the TCRdb copy retains only in-frame clones and omits some. The sample lists 95,000 to 150,000 clones, around 69% seen once, with around 8.8% in the top ten. Specimen: PBMCs. The clonotype comes from a woman aged 40 to 49 in good health and CMV-seropositive.

The DNA for the CDR3 is TGTGCCAGCTCCCCCGGGACAGGGGATTTTCAGCCCCAGCATTTT. This sequence encodes CASSPGTGDFQPQHF. V usage is TRBV18 and J usage is TRBJ1-5, with 10 nucleotides matching TRBD1. This CDR3 has 15 amino acids. Germline V gives CDR1 KGHSH, CDR2 LQKENI. V lost 6 bases, J lost 6 bases, and 8 bases stayed unmatched.